Listed below are T cell receptor beta chains from one sample, sequenced in a study of T cells in tuberculosis. Clones were read by immunoSEQ multiplex PCR, and TCRdb kept only the in-frame ones, dropping some. The sample gives 29,000 or so clones, about 91% of which show up once; about 6.8% is in the top ten. The sequencing here drew on PBMCs, taken at tuberculosis diagnosis. The receptors derive from an adult with tuberculosis. Each CDR3 is given without its conserved first and last residue. Fields, in order: V gene, J gene, CDR3 length, CDR3 protein.

TRBV27	TRBJ1-5	13	ASSRDRDPHQPQH
TRBV6-6	TRBJ2-3	11	ASSVLTTDTQY
TRBV15	TRBJ2-7	13	ATRDTRDTYYEQY
TRBV27	TRBJ2-6	14	ASSRGRNSGANVLT
TRBV18	TRBJ1-1	12	ASSLSRGNTEAF
TRBV5-6	TRBJ1-6	10	ASSLFNTPLH
TRBV7-6	TRBJ1-5	14	ASSLGTGVSNQPQH
TRBV29-1	TRBJ1-2	11	SAAQDQSSGYT
TRBV27	TRBJ2-2	14	ASSLSSLQGAWELF
TRBV5-1	TRBJ1-2	11	ASSLDVNYGYT
TRBV15	TRBJ2-1	11	ATSRTTGDEQF
TRBV28	TRBJ2-7	12	ASSLLAPTYEQY
TRBV4-3	TRBJ1-2	11	ASSQDSGNGYT
TRBV29-1	TRBJ1-1	11	TARGQRNTEAF
TRBV5-1	TRBJ2-7	16	ASSARLAGELLGYEQY
TRBV29-1	TRBJ1-1	12	SARQGPMNTEAF
TRBV9	TRBJ2-3	19	ASSVPGPGTGGAFAPDTQY
TRBV19	TRBJ2-5	12	ASSVYQGAETQY